Below are 9 T cell receptor beta chains sequenced from a single sample in a study of cytomegalovirus exposure and HLA in healthy donors. The PCR ran on 60 Vbeta and 13 Jbeta primers. Profiling relied on immunoSEQ multiplex PCR, and the TCRdb table lists in-frame clones only, not all of them. The sample consists of about 130,000 clones, around two thirds of them appearing once. Material for sequencing was PBMCs. The receptors come from a man aged 55-75 years in good health and CMV-seropositive.

The V gene is TRBV5-8, the J gene TRBJ2-7; TRBD2 is a possible D gene (5 bases). Trimming removed 7 bases from V and 3 bases from J, with 17 bases in between. CDR1 and CDR2 from the germline V gene are SGHTS and YDEGEE. This CDR3 region has 14 residues. CDR3 nucleotide sequence: TGTGCCAGCGGGGTTGACGGGGTCCGCTACGAGCAGTACTTC. It codes for CASGVDGVRYEQYF.

The CDR3 reads CASSPLVGHTEAFF. For the CDR3, the DNA is TGTGCCAGCAGTCCCCTTGTGGGGCACACTGAAGCTTTCTTT. The chain couples TRBV28 to TRBJ1-1; D is possibly TRBD1 (5 bases). Germline CDR1 and CDR2: MDHEN and SYDVKM. The CDR3 is made up of 14 amino acids. Trimming stripped 5 bases from V and 3 bases from J, with 13 bases between.

The gene calls are TRBV9 and TRBJ2-1, with D possibly matching TRBD2 (6 bases). The length of the CDR3 is 14 residues. V lost 3 bases, J lost 4 bases, and 11 bases lay in between. The germline CDR1 and CDR2 sequences are SGDLS and YYNGEE. Here the CDR3 DNA reads TGTGCCAGCAGCGACCTAGGGACTTACAATGAGCAGTTCTTC. It translates to CASSDLGTYNEQFF.

V is TRBV7-2 and J is TRBJ2-7; D ambiguous. Between the trimmed V and J ends, which lost 3 bases and 4 bases, there was a span of 10 bases. Germline V gives CDR1 SGHTA, CDR2 FQGNSA. CDR3 length: 13 amino acids. CDR3 amino acids: CASSLQVLYEQYF. In nucleotides, the CDR3 is TGTGCCAGCAGCTTGCAGGTGCTGTACGAGCAGTACTTC.

In this sample, this clone turned up once. V is TRBV6-4 and J is TRBJ2-7, with TRBD2 matching 13 bases. V was pared by 4 bases and J by 2 bases, with 2 bases of the junction left unmatched. Germline V CDR1 and CDR2: MRHNA, SNTAGT. This CDR3 is built from 15 residues. The CDR3 is CASSVLAGGPYEQYF. CDR3 DNA: TGTGCCAGCAGTGTACTAGCGGGGGGGCCCTACGAGCAGTACTTC.

The chain carries TRBV15 and TRBJ1-6; D perhaps matches TRBD1 (5 bases). This CDR3 spans 14 amino acids. Germline V lookup: CDR1 LNHNV, CDR2 YYDKDF (reference sequence). Between the trimmed V and J ends, which lost 0 bases and 9 bases, there was a span of 9 bases. In DNA form, the CDR3 reads TGTGCCACCAGCAGAGATAAGGGGTCTTCACCCCTCCACTTT. Residues: CATSRDKGSSPLHF.

V usage is TRBV6-1 and J usage is TRBJ2-1; D gene ambiguous. CDR3 length: 12 amino acids. The ends were cut back, 7 bases at V and 9 bases at J, with 13 bases in the middle. CDR1 is MNHNS and CDR2 is SASEGT in the germline V gene. The CDR3 sequence: CASTWATGEQFF. CDR3 DNA sequence: TGTGCCAGCACATGGGCGACCGGTGAGCAGTTCTTC.

The chain is built from TRBV28 and TRBJ1-2; 7 bases are a match to TRBD1. Germline V gene sequence: CDR1 MDHEN, CDR2 SYDVKM. The CDR3 spans 15 residues. J gave up 7 bases and V 5 bases, and 13 bases lay outside the gene matches. CDR3 region: CASSGPGGRVGGYTF. The CDR3 DNA reads as TGTGCCAGCAGTGGCCCAGGGGGGCGGGTAGGTGGCTACACCTTC.

The J gene is TRBJ2-2, the V gene TRBV9; 10 nucleotides agree with TRBD2. The CDR3 is 16 amino acids. Losses at the gene ends were 3 bases for V and 2 bases for J; bases not matched to a gene: 4. Germline lookup yields CDR1 SGDLS and CDR2 YYNGEE. DNA of the CDR3: TGTGCCAGCAGCGGATCTAGCGGGGGTAACACCGGGGAGCTGTTTTTT. Protein: CASSGSSGGNTGELFF.